The entry below describes one T cell receptor (beta chain). Under the authors' procedure: Estimated nucleated cell counts came from reference gene primer amplification. Some clones are missing from TCRdb's copy, which holds only in-frame ones; the method was immunoSEQ multiplex PCR. Clone size and V and J calls were adopted from that table, with D and trimming inferred from the DNA. The sample yields around 260,000 clones, 85% seen once. V dropped 6 bases and J dropped 4 bases, with 12 bases sitting between them. The CDR3 runs 14 residues. The germline CDR1 and CDR2 sequences are SGHTA and FQGNSA. This entry belongs to a study of blood T cell repertoires in COVID-19. Study-wide background: COVID-19 samples, acute and convalescent, were from the United States, Italy and Spain.

The specimen was peripheral blood. The chain is built from TRBV7-2 and TRBJ1-4; possibly TRBD1 for D (6 bases). The TCR was taken from a human donor in a cohort sampled during active COVID-19. CDR3: CASRTGTHNEKLFF. The CDR3 region has the DNA TGTGCCAGCAGAACAGGGACCCATAATGAAAAACTGTTTTTT.